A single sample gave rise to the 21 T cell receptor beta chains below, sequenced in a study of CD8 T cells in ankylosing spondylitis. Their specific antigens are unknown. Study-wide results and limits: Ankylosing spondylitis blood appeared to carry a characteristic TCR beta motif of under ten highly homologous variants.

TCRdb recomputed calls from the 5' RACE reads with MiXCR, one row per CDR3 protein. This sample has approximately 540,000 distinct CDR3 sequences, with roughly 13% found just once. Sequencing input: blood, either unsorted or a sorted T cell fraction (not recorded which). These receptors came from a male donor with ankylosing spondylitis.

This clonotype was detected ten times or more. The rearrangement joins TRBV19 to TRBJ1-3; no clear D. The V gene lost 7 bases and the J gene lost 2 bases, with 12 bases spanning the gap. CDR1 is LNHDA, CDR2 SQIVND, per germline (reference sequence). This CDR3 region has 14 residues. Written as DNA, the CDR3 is TGTGCCAGTATTGGCTTCCTTGCTGGAAACACCATATATTTT. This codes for CASIGFLAGNTIYF.

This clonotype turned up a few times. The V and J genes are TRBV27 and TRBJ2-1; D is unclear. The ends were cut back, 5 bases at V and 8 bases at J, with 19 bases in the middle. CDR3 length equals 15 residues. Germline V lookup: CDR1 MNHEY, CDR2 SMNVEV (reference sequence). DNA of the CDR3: TGTGCCAGCAGTGGTGACTGGGTCTCGGTGCATGAGCAGTTCTTC. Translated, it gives CASSGDWVSVHEQFF.

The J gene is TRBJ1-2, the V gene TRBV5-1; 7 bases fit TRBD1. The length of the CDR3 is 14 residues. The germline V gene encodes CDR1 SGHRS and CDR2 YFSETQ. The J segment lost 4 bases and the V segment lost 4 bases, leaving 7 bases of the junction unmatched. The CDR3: CASSPPGQSYGYTF. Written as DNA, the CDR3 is TGCGCCAGCAGCCCACCGGGACAGAGCTATGGCTACACCTTC. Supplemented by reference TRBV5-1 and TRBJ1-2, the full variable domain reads KAGVTQTPRYLIKTRGQQVTLSCSPISGHRSVSWYQQTPGQGLQFLFEYFSETQRNKGNFPGRFSGRQFSNSRSEMNVSTLELGDSALYLCASSPPGQSYGYTFGSGTRLTVV.

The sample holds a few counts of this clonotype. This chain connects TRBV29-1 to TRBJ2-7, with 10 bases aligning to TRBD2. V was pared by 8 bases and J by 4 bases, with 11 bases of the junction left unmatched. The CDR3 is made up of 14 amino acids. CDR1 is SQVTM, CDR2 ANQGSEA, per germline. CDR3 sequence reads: CSIPVTSGKYEQYF. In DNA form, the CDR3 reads TGCAGCATCCCCGTAACTAGCGGGAAATACGAGCAGTACTTC.

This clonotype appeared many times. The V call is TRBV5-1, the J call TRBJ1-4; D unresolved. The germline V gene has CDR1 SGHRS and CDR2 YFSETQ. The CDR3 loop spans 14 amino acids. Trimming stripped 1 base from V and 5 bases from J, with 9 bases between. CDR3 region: CASSLSPGNEKLFF. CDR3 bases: TGCGCCAGCAGCTTGAGTCCAGGAAATGAAAAACTGTTTTTT. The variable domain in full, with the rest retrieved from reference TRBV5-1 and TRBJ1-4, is KAGVTQTPRYLIKTRGQQVTLSCSPISGHRSVSWYQQTPGQGLQFLFEYFSETQRNKGNFPGRFSGRQFSNSRSEMNVSTLELGDSALYLCASSLSPGNEKLFFGSGTQLSVL.

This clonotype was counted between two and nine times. The chain's CDR3 is CAISESASGISTDTQYF. Written as DNA, the CDR3 is TGTGCCATCAGTGAGTCCGCCAGCGGGATTAGCACAGATACGCAGTATTTT. V usage is TRBV10-3 and J usage is TRBJ2-3; TRBD2 agrees at 7 bases. Losses at the gene ends were 0 bases for V and 0 bases for J; bases not matched to a gene: 6. Germline CDR1 reads ENHRY; CDR2 reads SYGVKD. The CDR3 contains 17 residues.

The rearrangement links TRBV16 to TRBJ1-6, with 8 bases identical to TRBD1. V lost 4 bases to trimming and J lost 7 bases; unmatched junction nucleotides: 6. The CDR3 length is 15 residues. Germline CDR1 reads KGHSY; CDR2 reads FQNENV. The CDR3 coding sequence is TGTGCCAGCAGCCCGTACAGGGGGACGAATTCACCCCTCCACTTT. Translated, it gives CASSPYRGTNSPLHF. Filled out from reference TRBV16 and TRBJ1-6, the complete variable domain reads GEEVAQTPKHLVRGEGQKAKLYCAPIKGHSYVFWYQQVLKNEFKFLISFQNENVFDETGMPKERFSAKCLPNSPCSLEIQATKLEDSAVYFCASSPYRGTNSPLHFGNGTRLTVT.

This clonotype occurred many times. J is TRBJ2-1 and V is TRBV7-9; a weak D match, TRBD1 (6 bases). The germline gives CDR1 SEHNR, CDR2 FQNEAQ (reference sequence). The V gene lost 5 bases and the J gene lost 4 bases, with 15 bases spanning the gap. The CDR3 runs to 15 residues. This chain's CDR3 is CASSRGWQGYNEQFF. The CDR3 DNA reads TGTGCCAGCAGCCGGGGCTGGCAGGGGTACAATGAGCAGTTCTTC.

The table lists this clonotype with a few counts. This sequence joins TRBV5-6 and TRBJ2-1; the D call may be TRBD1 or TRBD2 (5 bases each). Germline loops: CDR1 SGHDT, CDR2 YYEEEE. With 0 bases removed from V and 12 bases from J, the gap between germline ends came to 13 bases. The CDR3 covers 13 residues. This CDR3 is CASSLVGAVLQFF. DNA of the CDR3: TGTGCCAGCAGCTTGGTCGGGGCGGTCCTGCAGTTCTTC.

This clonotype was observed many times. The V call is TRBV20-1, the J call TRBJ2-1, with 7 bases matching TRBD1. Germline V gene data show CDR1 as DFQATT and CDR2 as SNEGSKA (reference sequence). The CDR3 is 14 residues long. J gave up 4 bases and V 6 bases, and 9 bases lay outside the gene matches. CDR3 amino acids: CSALPQGKYNEQFF. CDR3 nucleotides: TGCAGTGCCCTCCCACAGGGGAAGTACAATGAGCAGTTCTTC.

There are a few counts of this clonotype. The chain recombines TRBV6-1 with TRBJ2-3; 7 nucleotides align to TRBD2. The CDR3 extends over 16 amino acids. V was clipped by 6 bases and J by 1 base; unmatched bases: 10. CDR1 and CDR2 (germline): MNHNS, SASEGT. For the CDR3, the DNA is TGTGCCAGCAGATGGGGCGGGAGCGCGCGCACAGATACGCAGTATTTT. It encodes CASRWGGSARTDTQYF.

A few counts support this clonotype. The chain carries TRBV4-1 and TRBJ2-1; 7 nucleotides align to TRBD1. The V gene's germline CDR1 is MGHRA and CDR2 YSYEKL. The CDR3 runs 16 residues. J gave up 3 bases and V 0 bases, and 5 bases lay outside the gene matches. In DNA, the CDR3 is TGCGCCAGCAGCCAAGATTTAGGACAGGACTACAATGAGCAGTTCTTC. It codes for CASSQDLGQDYNEQFF.

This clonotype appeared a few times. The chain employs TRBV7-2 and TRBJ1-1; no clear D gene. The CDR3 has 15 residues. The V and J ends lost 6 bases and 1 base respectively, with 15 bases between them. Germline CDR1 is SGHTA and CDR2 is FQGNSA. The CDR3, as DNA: TGTGCCAGCAGTACACAGCCGCCTGGGAACACTGAAGCTTTCTTT. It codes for CASSTQPPGNTEAFF.

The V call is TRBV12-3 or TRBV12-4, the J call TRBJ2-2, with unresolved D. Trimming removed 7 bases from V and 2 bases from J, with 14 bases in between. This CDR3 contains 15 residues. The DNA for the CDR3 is TGTGCCAGCACTGCTCGGGTGTTTAACACCGGGGAGCTGTTTTTT. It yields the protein CASTARVFNTGELFF.

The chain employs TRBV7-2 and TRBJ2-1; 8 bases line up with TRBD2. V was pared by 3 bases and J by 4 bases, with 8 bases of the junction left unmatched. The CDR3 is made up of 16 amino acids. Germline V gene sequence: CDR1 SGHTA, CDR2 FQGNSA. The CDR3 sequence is CASSLVGSSGYNEQFF. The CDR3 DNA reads TGTGCCAGCAGCTTGGTAGGATCTAGCGGGTACAATGAGCAGTTCTTC.

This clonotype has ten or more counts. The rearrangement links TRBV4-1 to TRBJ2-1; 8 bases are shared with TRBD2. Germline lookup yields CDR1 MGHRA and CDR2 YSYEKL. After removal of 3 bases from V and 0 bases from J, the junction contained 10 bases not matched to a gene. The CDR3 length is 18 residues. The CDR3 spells CASSQGGGGRSSYNEQFF. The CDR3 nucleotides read TGCGCCAGCAGCCAGGGGGGCGGGGGGCGAAGCTCCTACAATGAGCAGTTCTTC.

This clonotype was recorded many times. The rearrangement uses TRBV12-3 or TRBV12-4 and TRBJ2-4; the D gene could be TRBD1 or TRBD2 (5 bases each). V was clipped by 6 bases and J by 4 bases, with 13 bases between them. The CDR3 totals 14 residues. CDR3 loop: CASSQGTEKNIQYF. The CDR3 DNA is TGTGCCAGCAGCCAAGGGACGGAAAAAAACATTCAGTACTTC.

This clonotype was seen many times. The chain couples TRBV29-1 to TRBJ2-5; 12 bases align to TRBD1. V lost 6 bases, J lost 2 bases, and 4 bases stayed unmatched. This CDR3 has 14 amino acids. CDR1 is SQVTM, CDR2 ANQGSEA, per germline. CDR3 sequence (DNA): TGCAGCGTCGGGACAGGGGGCCTTCAAGAGACCCAGTACTTC. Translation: CSVGTGGLQETQYF.

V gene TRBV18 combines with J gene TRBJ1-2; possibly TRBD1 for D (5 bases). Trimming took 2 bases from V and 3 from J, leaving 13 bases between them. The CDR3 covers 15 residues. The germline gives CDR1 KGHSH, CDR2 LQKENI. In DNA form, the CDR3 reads TGTGCCAGCTCACCAAGCGGCAGGGACCACTATGGCTACACCTTC. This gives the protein CASSPSGRDHYGYTF.

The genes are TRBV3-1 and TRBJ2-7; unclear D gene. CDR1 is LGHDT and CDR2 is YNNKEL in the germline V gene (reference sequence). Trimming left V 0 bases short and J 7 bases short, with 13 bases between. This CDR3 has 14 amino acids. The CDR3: CASSQDWDSDEQYF. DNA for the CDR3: TGTGCCAGCAGCCAAGATTGGGATTCGGATGAGCAGTACTTC.

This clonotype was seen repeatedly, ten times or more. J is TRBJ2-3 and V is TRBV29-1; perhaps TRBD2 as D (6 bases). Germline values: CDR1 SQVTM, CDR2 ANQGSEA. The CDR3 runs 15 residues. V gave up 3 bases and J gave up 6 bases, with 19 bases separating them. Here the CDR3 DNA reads TGCAGCGTTGATGTGCGGAGGAGGGCTTATGATACGCAGTATTTT. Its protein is CSVDVRRRAYDTQYF.